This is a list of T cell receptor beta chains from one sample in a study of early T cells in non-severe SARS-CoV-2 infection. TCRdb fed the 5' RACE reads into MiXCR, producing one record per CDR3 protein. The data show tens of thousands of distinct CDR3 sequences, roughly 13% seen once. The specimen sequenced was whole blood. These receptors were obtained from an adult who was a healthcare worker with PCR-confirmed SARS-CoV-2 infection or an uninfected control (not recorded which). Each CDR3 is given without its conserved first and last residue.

SASAHNYGYT,TRBJ1-2,TRBV20-1
ASRRADRGHEQY,TRBJ2-7,TRBV6-6
ASSLLGFGSEAF,TRBJ1-1,TRBV7-2
ASTGFWRRQNNEKLF,TRBJ1-4,TRBV7-8
ASSITSGNTGELF,TRBJ2-2,TRBV9
ASSFGLAGRTGELF,TRBJ2-2,TRBV11-2
ASSYGTSGRRVGETQY,TRBJ2-5,TRBV5-6
ASSESSFNEQF,TRBJ2-1,TRBV2
SVESGRAADTQY,TRBJ2-3,TRBV29-1
ASSFSRDLSPLH,TRBJ1-6,TRBV28
ASSSTGQAYEQY,TRBJ2-7,TRBV7-2
SASQGTYEQY,TRBJ2-7,TRBV29-1
SVEAQNQPQH,TRBJ1-5,TRBV29-1
ATTGLETRVGELF,TRBJ2-2,TRBV6-2/TRBV6-3
ASSQDIGPDTSGRIYEQY,TRBJ2-7,TRBV3-1
ASSRQITGELF,TRBJ2-2,TRBV2
ASSQAGVNEKLF,TRBJ1-4,TRBV12-3/TRBV12-4
ASTLHGQFYGYT,TRBJ1-2,TRBV28
SAADRGLSPLH,TRBJ1-6,TRBV20-1
ASSLTSGRNQETQY,TRBJ2-5,TRBV13
ASSGRVARYNEQF,TRBJ2-1,TRBV6-1
ASSPLAGGTGELF,TRBJ2-2,TRBV5-4
ASSTSGHPTGELF,TRBJ2-2,TRBV7-8
ASSLFWDNEQF,TRBJ2-1,TRBV27
ASNPPGQGDYEQY,TRBJ2-7,TRBV28
ASSPVSFYNEQF,TRBJ2-1,TRBV12-3/TRBV12-4
TTGTSGLRVREQY,TRBJ2-7,TRBV20-1
ASTGPREAF,TRBJ1-1,TRBV28
ASIPANSNQPQH,TRBJ1-5,TRBV6-1
ASSYSMAGTRTDTQY,TRBJ2-3,TRBV6-2/TRBV6-3
ASMKPGLGTGELF,TRBJ2-2,TRBV19
ASSATLGAF,TRBJ1-1,TRBV12-3/TRBV12-4
ASRLGNTIY,TRBJ1-3,TRBV28
ASSIGTWDTQY,TRBJ2-3,TRBV19
SAERSSGGYEQY,TRBJ2-7,TRBV29-1